Presented here are 13 T cell receptor beta chains from one specimen sequenced in a study of CD8 T cells in Susac syndrome. With random hexamers, reverse transcription was performed on about 0.45 to 1 ug of RNA. MiXCR was run by TCRdb on the immunoSEQ multiplex PCR reads, yielding one entry per CDR3 protein. The sample consists of more than 55,000 distinct CDR3 sequences, 95% to 96% of them appearing once. Source material: CD4+ T cells from PBMCs. The source of these receptors is a human donor with multiple sclerosis.

Turning to this clonotype: Sequence at one end of the junction differs from germline and may be a read error. V and J are TRBV7-7 and TRBJ2-5; D gene uncertain. Germline CDR1 SSHAT, CDR2 FNYEAQ (reference sequence). CDR3 length: 14 amino acids. As DNA, the CDR3 is TGTGCTAGCAGCTTAGACCCCACGGTAGAGACCCAGTACTTC. Translated, it gives CASSLDPTVETQYF.

The J gene is TRBJ2-7, the V gene TRBV29-1; D is undetermined. Trimming removed 4 bases at V and 3 bases at J, with 10 bases between. This CDR3 spans 12 amino acids. Germline V CDR1 and CDR2: SQVTM, ANQGSEA. CDR3 sequence reads: CSVVVPSYEQYF. CDR3 in DNA: TGCAGCGTTGTCGTCCCTAGCTACGAGCAGTACTTC.

The genes are TRBV5-1 and TRBJ2-7, with D perhaps TRBD1 (8 bases). CDR3 length equals 16 residues. Germline CDR1 SGHRS, CDR2 YFSETQ. Deletions cut 4 bases from V and 5 bases from J, with 22 bases between. CDR3 DNA sequence: TGCGCCAGCAGCCCCGGACAGGGAGGGGGTCGGGACGAGCAGTACTTC. Its translation: CASSPGQGGGRDEQYF.

This clonotype showed up just once. The gene calls are TRBV6-5 and TRBJ1-5; 7 bases agree with TRBD1. Germline CDR1 and CDR2: MNHEY and SVGAGI. Trimming at V came to 2 bases and at J to 6 bases, leaving 1 base not matched to a gene. This CDR3 is built from 13 residues. CDR3 nucleotide sequence: TGTGCCAGCAGTTACGAGGGGGCTCAGCCCCAGCATTTT. Protein sequence: CASSYEGAQPQHF.

The chain joins TRBV29-1 to TRBJ1-1, with D uncertain. Germline V CDR1 and CDR2: SQVTM, ANQGSEA. V lost 2 bases to trimming and J lost 6 bases, with 13 bases between them. The CDR3 runs to 13 residues. The CDR3 DNA sequence: TGCAGCGTTGAACCAGCGGGTCAGGCTGAAGCTTTCTTT. Its protein is CSVEPAGQAEAFF. Based on the CDR3 plus reference TRBV29-1 and TRBJ1-1, the full variable domain is SAVISQKPSRDICQRGTSLTIQCQVDSQVTMMFWYRQQPGQSLTLIATANQGSEATYESGFVIDKFPISRPNLTFSTLTVSNMSPEDSSIYLCSVEPAGQAEAFFGQGTRLTVV.

This chain uses TRBV20-1 with TRBJ1-1, with 9 bases lining up with TRBD1. J gave up 1 base and V 8 bases, and 5 bases lay outside the gene matches. CDR3 size: 13 residues. Germline V gives CDR1 DFQATT, CDR2 SNEGSKA (reference sequence). The CDR3 loop is CSKPGQGNTEAFF. The CDR3, as DNA: TGCAGTAAACCGGGACAGGGGAACACTGAAGCTTTCTTT.

The sample holds one count of this clonotype. J is TRBJ2-6 and V is TRBV6-5; 8 bases are a match to TRBD2. Germline loops: CDR1 MNHEY, CDR2 SVGAGI. The CDR3 is 17 residues long. V lost 2 bases to trimming and J lost 4 bases; unmatched junction nucleotides: 7. The DNA of the CDR3 is TGTGCCAGCAGTTACGCTCGGGGGGGTAGAGGGGCCAACGTCCTGACTTTC. Translation gives CASSYARGGRGANVLTF.

This chain connects TRBV5-1 to TRBJ2-5; 7 bases map to TRBD1. The V and J ends lost 3 bases and 4 bases, in that order; junction bases with no gene match: 12. CDR3 length: 16 residues. Germline V lookup: CDR1 SGHRS, CDR2 YFSETQ. CDR3 DNA sequence: TGCGCCAGCAGCTCCTTTCGACAGGGTCAAGGAGAGACCCAGTACTTC. Translated, it gives CASSSFRQGQGETQYF.

The chain links TRBV6-5 to TRBJ2-3, with D uncertain. Trimming took off 1 base at V and 1 base at J, with 9 bases between the two ends. The CDR3 is 15 residues long. The V gene's germline CDR1 is MNHEY and CDR2 SVGAGI. CDR3 region: CASSYWNTGTDTQYF. Written as DNA, the CDR3 is TGTGCCAGCAGTTACTGGAATACAGGCACAGATACGCAGTATTTT.

J is TRBJ2-1 and V is TRBV20-1; 12 bases match TRBD2. Germline CDR1 reads DFQATT; CDR2 reads SNEGSKA (reference sequence). This CDR3 contains 16 residues. Germline trimming cut 3 bases from V and 7 bases from J; bases unmatched to any gene: 10. The CDR3 sequence: CSARELAGGSANEQFF. The CDR3 DNA reads as TGCAGTGCTAGGGAACTAGCGGGGGGCTCCGCTAATGAGCAGTTCTTC.

The genes are TRBV7-2 and TRBJ2-5; tentatively, D is TRBD2 (5 bases). V lost 5 bases and J 0 bases, leaving 13 bases between the germline ends. Germline V gene lookup returns CDR1 SGHTA and CDR2 FQGNSA. This CDR3 is built from 15 residues. CDR3 residues: CASSQQRVHQETQYF. CDR3 DNA sequence: TGTGCCAGCAGCCAGCAGAGGGTCCACCAAGAGACCCAGTACTTC.

The chain recombines TRBV29-1 with TRBJ2-2; 9 bases line up with TRBD2. Per the germline V gene, CDR1 is SQVTM and CDR2 is ANQGSEA. CDR3 length: 14 residues. Germline trimming cut 6 bases from V and 6 bases from J; bases unmatched to any gene: 8. CDR3 region: CSVNPGLAAGELFF. The CDR3 DNA is TGCAGCGTCAATCCGGGACTAGCCGCCGGGGAGCTGTTTTTT.

The chain recombines TRBV7-3 with TRBJ2-1; D call uncertain. Germline V CDR1 and CDR2: SGHTA, FQGTGA. The CDR3 contains 14 residues. V lost 0 bases to trimming and J lost 10 bases, with 13 bases between them. This chain's CDR3 is CASSLTSGISEQFF. The CDR3 nucleotides are TGTGCCAGCAGCTTAACGTCTGGAATAAGCGAGCAGTTCTTC.